This TCR beta chain was captured in a study of chemoradiotherapy in HPV16-positive cancers. Samples were taken several times over chemoradiotherapy. Germline V gives CDR1 SNHLY, CDR2 FYNNEI. Trimming pared 6 bases from V and 6 bases from J, leaving 16 bases between. This CDR3 has 14 amino acids. In regard to this clone: What it binds is not known.

Study observations and caveats: Candidate HPV-specific clones and E7-related TCR motifs grew in tumor during treatment.

Assay: immunoSEQ multiplex PCR; the TCRdb copy retains only in-frame clones and omits some. The sample contains tens of thousands of clones, approximately 94% of which appear only once. V is TRBV2 and J is TRBJ2-3, with TRBD2 as a possible D gene (5 bases). The source of this sequence is a human donor with HPV-associated anogenital cancer. Collection took place from a patient who underwent chemoradiotherapy. CDR3 nucleotides: TGTGCCAGCAGCCCCGTGAGGGCCTCCGATACGCAGTATTTT. Protein: CASSPVRASDTQYF.